This T cell receptor beta chain was recovered during a study of blood T cells in healthy people across ages. This clonotype was seen ten or more times. Primed by a sample-barcoded 5' primer and a J-beta primer mix, a second PCR proceeded for about 7 to 11 cycles. TCRdb passed the 5' RACE reads through MiXCR, listing each CDR3 protein once. The data hold about 320,000 distinct CDR3 sequences, with roughly a quarter observed a single time. V dropped 0 bases and J dropped 3 bases, with 13 bases sitting between them. CDR3 length: 16 amino acids. The germline V gene encodes CDR1 PRHDT and CDR2 FYEKMQ (reference sequence).

Sequences were obtained from blood. The TCR sequence derives from a woman aged 70-85 years in good health. The chain has TRBV13 and TRBJ2-3; D might be TRBD1 or TRBD2, each matching 5 bases. The CDR3 loop is CASSLGGDGPTDTQYF. Written as DNA, the CDR3 is TGTGCCAGCAGCTTAGGGGGGGACGGACCTACAGATACGCAGTATTTT.